Sample share makes the clone carrying this TCR beta chain medium-sized. Its antigen is unknown. There are 13 residues in the CDR3. Trimming pared 0 bases from V and 4 bases from J, leaving 4 bases between. Germline CDR1 is MNHNS and CDR2 is SASEGT. Each TRB amplification used roughly 250-550 ng of genomic DNA from blood. The sample is drawn from a study of T and B cells in COVID-19 patients. Multiplex PCR with BIOMED2 TRB-A/B primer pools amplified TRB rearrangements. TCRdb reprocessed the multiplex PCR reads with MiXCR, giving one entry per CDR3 protein. This sample yields around 8,000 distinct CDR3 sequences, of which approximately 24% are seen a single time; 15% to 20% belongs to the top ten. Findings and caveats of the study: Highly clonal in active COVID-19, TRB repertoires exceeded healthy-donor diversity and richness at recovery.

The J gene is TRBJ2-1, the V gene TRBV6-1; no clear D. The sample consisted of blood. This receptor was identified in a human donor with active COVID-19. The CDR3 sequence is CASSEAEYNEQFF. CDR3 DNA: TGTGCCAGCAGTGAAGCGGAGTACAATGAGCAGTTCTTC.